This T cell receptor (beta chain) comes out of a study of T cells in Graves' hyperthyroidism and ophthalmopathy. A few counts support this clonotype. Amplification targeted TCR beta CDR3 regions from RNA transcripts. Initially, a first-round RT-PCR of the TCR CDR3 employed the HTBI primer set. TCRdb re-derived calls from the multiplex PCR reads in MiXCR, one entry per CDR3 protein. The sample includes a few hundred thousand distinct CDR3 sequences, 15% to 20% of them seen just once. V was shortened by 0 bases and J by 6 bases, with 20 bases between the two germline ends. Per germline, CDR1 MNHEY and CDR2 SVGEGT. The CDR3 extends over 18 amino acids.

The gene calls are TRBV6-2 or TRBV6-3 and TRBJ1-4, with D unclear. The sequencing input was blood. The receptor's source is a man aged 18 to 30 with Graves' ophthalmopathy. Written as DNA, the CDR3 is TGTGCCAGCAGTTACTCGAGCCCCCGAGGTTATCCCTATGAAAAACTGTTTTTT. It translates to CASSYSSPRGYPYEKLFF.